These T cell receptor beta chains were read from a single sample in a study of T cell changes during pregnancy in multiple sclerosis. The data were produced by immunoSEQ multiplex PCR, yet TCRdb's version contains in-frame clones alone and is incomplete. The table has 60,000 to 75,000 clones, over 75% seen once; the top ten hold around 0.81%. The starting material was peripheral blood, obtained before pregnancy. The receptors derive from a female donor with multiple sclerosis, enrolled in a pregnancy study. CDR3s include the opening cysteine and the closing phenylalanine or tryptophan. The D gene is left open where the match is weak. The size entry is marked missing in some rows and otherwise reads once, few, many or a size class.

j_gene | v_gene | d_gene | abundance | CDR3nt | CDR3aa
TRBJ1-6 | TRBV2 | NA | NA | TGTGCCAGCAGTGGCCAGGGGATGAAGAATTCACCCCTCCACTTT | CASSGQGMKNSPLHF
TRBJ1-6 | TRBV7-3 | NA | NA | TGTGCCAGCAGCCCTCAGGGGACCGCCGCGTCACCCCTCCACTTT | CASSPQGTAASPLHF
TRBJ1-1 | TRBV5-6 | TRBD1 | NA | TGTGCCAGCAGCGAGGGACAGGGGGGCGCTGAAGCTTTCTTT | CASSEGQGGAEAFF
TRBJ1-1 | TRBV6-5 | TRBD1 | NA | TGTGCCAGCAGTTACGACACCGGGACAGGGGGCGAAATGGCTTTCTTT | CASSYDTGTGGEMAFF
TRBJ1-5 | TRBV4-2 | NA | NA | TGTGCCAGCAGCCAAGAGACAGTCAATCAGCCCCAGCATTTT | CASSQETVNQPQHF
TRBJ1-2 | TRBV25-1 | TRBD1 | NA | TGTGCCAGCAGTGAATATATAGGACAGGGGCACTATGGCTACACCTTC | CASSEYIGQGHYGYTF
TRBJ2-3 | TRBV7-2 | NA | NA | TGTGCCAGCAGCTTTTCGGGGGTTGCAGATACGCAGTATTTT | CASSFSGVADTQYF
TRBJ1-1 | TRBV5-1 | TRBD1 | NA | TGCGCCAGCACGACAGGGGGGATCGGGACTGAAGCTTTCTTT | CASTTGGIGTEAFF
TRBJ1-1 | TRBV5-1 | NA | NA | TGCGCCAGCAGCTTGGGCCCGGGGACTGAAGCTTTCTTT | CASSLGPGTEAFF
TRBJ1-6 | TRBV7-8 | NA | NA | TGTGCCAGCAGCTTATTTTCGGTGGATAATTCACCCCTCCACTTT | CASSLFSVDNSPLHF
TRBJ1-5 | TRBV7-8 | NA | NA | TGTGCCAGCAGCAGGAAGAGGGAGGCTAATCAGCCCCAGCATTTT | CASSRKREANQPQHF
TRBJ1-3 | TRBV7-6 | TRBD1 | NA | TGTGCCAGCAGCTTAGGACAGGGTGGGACTGGAAACACCATATATTTT | CASSLGQGGTGNTIYF
TRBJ1-5 | TRBV7-9 | TRBD1 | NA | TGTGCCAGCAGCTTTGGGACAGGTTTTTTGCAGCCCCAGCATTTT | CASSFGTGFLQPQHF
TRBJ1-6 | TRBV6-5 | NA | NA | TGTGCCAGCACCAGGGGAGAGTTTAATTCACCCCTCCACTTT | CASTRGEFNSPLHF
TRBJ2-2 | TRBV7-3 | TRBD2 | NA | TGTGCCAGCACTCAAGCGGGGGGGAACACCGGGGAGCTGTTTTTT | CASTQAGGNTGELFF
TRBJ2-2 | TRBV29-1 | NA | once | TGCAGCGCCGAGCCAGGGGCTGGCACCGGGGAGCTGTTTTTT | CSAEPGAGTGELFF
TRBJ2-3 | TRBV4-2 | NA | NA | TGTGCCAGCAGCCAAGGTAGCCCGACGGGGGTCACAGATACGCAGTATTTT | CASSQGSPTGVTDTQYF
TRBJ1-2 | TRBV6-4 | NA | NA | TGTGCCAGCAGTGACACAGGGTTCTATGGCTACACCTTC | CASSDTGFYGYTF
TRBJ1-1 | TRBV2 | NA | few | TGTGCCAGCGGGCAGGGGAACACTGAAGCTTTCTTT | CASGQGNTEAFF
TRBJ1-5 | TRBV6-5 | TRBD1 | NA | TGTGCCAGCAGTTACCTAGGACAGGGGGCTCGGGACCAGCATTTT | CASSYLGQGARDQHF
TRBJ2-7 | TRBV10-1 | TRBD1 | NA | TGCGCCAGCATTTCCGGGACAGGGTTCACCTACGAGCAGTACTTC | CASISGTGFTYEQYF
TRBJ1-4 | TRBV9 | TRBD1 | NA | TGTGCCAGCAGCGTAGGACAGGGGGCTTTCAGTGATGAAAAACTGTTTTTT | CASSVGQGAFSDEKLFF
TRBJ2-1 | TRBV29-1 | TRBD2 | few | TGCAGCGTTGGTAGCGGGGGGTACAATGAGCAGTTCTTC | CSVGSGGYNEQFF
TRBJ1-2 | TRBV30 | TRBD1 | NA | TGTGCCTGGAGTGTACGGGGGCCGAGACAGGGGACAGGTGGCTACACCTTC | CAWSVRGPRQGTGGYTF
TRBJ2-2 | TRBV18 | TRBD2 | once | TGTGCCAGCTCACCACGGCTAGCGGGCGACACCGGGGAGCTGTTTTTT | CASSPRLAGDTGELFF
TRBJ1-5 | TRBV7-9 | TRBD1 | NA | TGTGCCAGCAGCTTACAGGGGGGTGGAAATCAGCCCCAGCATTTT | CASSLQGGGNQPQHF
TRBJ2-3 | TRBV12-5 | NA | NA | TGTGCTAGTTCCACAGGGTCAGATACGCAGTATTTT | CASSTGSDTQYF
TRBJ2-7 | TRBV29-1 | TRBD1 | NA | TGCAGCGTTCGTGGGACAGGTTTATCTGAGCAGTACTTC | CSVRGTGLSEQYF
TRBJ2-7 | TRBV5-4 | TRBD1 | NA | TGTGCCAGCAGCCTGGACAGGGTGATGTCCTACGAGCAGTACTTC | CASSLDRVMSYEQYF
TRBJ1-2 | TRBV29-1 | TRBD1 | NA | TGCAGCGTTGAAGATCAGGGACAGGGGTCTTTGCTAGGGGGCTACACCTTC | CSVEDQGQGSLLGGYTF
TRBJ2-1 | TRBV7-2 | NA | NA | TGTGCCAGCAGCTTGTCCTTAAGCGGGTACAATGAGCAGTTCTTC | CASSLSLSGYNEQFF
TRBJ2-5 | TRBV7-9 | TRBD1 | NA | TGTGCCAGCAGCCGGGACAGGATCCAAGAGACCCAGTACTTC | CASSRDRIQETQYF
TRBJ2-2 | TRBV6-5 | NA | NA | TGTGCCAGCAGTCGACAGCCACTCACCGGGGAGCTGTTTTTT | CASSRQPLTGELFF
TRBJ2-4 | TRBV13 | NA | NA | TGTGCCAGCAGCTTAAAGTTAGAAAACATTCAGTACTTC | CASSLKLENIQYF
TRBJ2-3 | TRBV9 | TRBD2 | once | TGTGCCAGCAGAGCGGGACGGAGCACAGATACGCAGTATTTT | CASRAGRSTDTQYF
TRBJ2-1 | TRBV7-9 | NA | NA | TGTGCCAGCAGCAACGAGGGGACTTCCTACAATGAGCAGTTCTTC | CASSNEGTSYNEQFF
TRBJ1-1 | TRBV14 | NA | NA | TGTGCCAGCAGCCCCAGGGTTGGGAACACTGAAGCTTTCTTT | CASSPRVGNTEAFF
TRBJ2-7 | TRBV25-1 | TRBD1 | once | TGTGCCAGCAGTGAATGGGGGACAGGGGACGAGCAGTACTTC | CASSEWGTGDEQYF
TRBJ1-4 | TRBV15 | NA | NA | TGTGCCACCAGCCTGGGCGGAGGTAATGAAAAACTGTTTTTT | CATSLGGGNEKLFF
TRBJ1-6 | TRBV19 | TRBD1 | NA | TGTGCCAGTAGTGGAATACAGGGGGCCAATAATTCACCCCTCCACTTT | CASSGIQGANNSPLHF
TRBJ1-2 | TRBV29-1 | NA | NA | TGCAGCGTTGATAGGGGCGTTTCTGGCTACACCTTC | CSVDRGVSGYTF
TRBJ1-1 | TRBV11-2 | NA | NA | TGTGCCAGCAGCTTAGTCACAGGGTACGCTGAAGCTTTCTTT | CASSLVTGYAEAFF
TRBJ1-3 | TRBV7-2 | NA | NA | TGTGCCAGCAGCTTAGCGCACAGTGGAAACACCATATATTTT | CASSLAHSGNTIYF
TRBJ1-5 | TRBV6-5 | NA | NA | TGTGCCAGCAGTCGAAGACAGAATAGCAATCAGCCCCAGCATTTT | CASSRRQNSNQPQHF
TRBJ1-6 | TRBV6-1 | NA | NA | TGTGCCAGCAGTGAAGCGGCAGGGGCCGACGGCCATTCACCCCTCCACTTT | CASSEAAGADGHSPLHF
TRBJ2-3 | TRBV4-3 | NA | NA | TGCGCCAGCAGCCAAGATTCCCAGAGGGTGCTCCCAGATACGCAGTATTTT | CASSQDSQRVLPDTQYF
TRBJ2-7 | TRBV19 | TRBD1 | NA | TGTGCCAGTAGTCTCCTGAGGGGACAGGGATCTCGGTACGAGCAGTACTTC | CASSLLRGQGSRYEQYF
TRBJ2-4 | TRBV5-1 | TRBD1 | NA | TGCGCCAGCAGCTTGAATCCGGACAGGGACGTTTTAGCCAAAAACATTCAGTACTTC | CASSLNPDRDVLAKNIQYF
TRBJ2-5 | TRBV7-9 | NA | NA | TGTGCCAGCAGCTTAGGCCCGGTCGGTGAGACCCAGTACTTC | CASSLGPVGETQYF
TRBJ2-5 | TRBV14 | TRBD1 | NA | TGTGCCAGCAGCCGTCGGGGGACAGGGATGCCCCAGTACTTC | CASSRRGTGMPQYF
TRBJ2-3 | TRBV10-3 | TRBD2 | NA | TGTGCCATCAGTGAGTCCGGGACTACAGGCACAGATACGCAGTATTTT | CAISESGTTGTDTQYF
TRBJ2-2 | TRBV25-1 | NA | NA | TGTGCCAGCAACTCCCAGGATCCAACGGTATTCGACGGGGAGCTGTTTTTT | CASNSQDPTVFDGELFF
TRBJ1-4 | TRBV15 | NA | NA | TGTGCCACCAGCAGAGATCTACTTGAAAAACTGTTTTTT | CATSRDLLEKLFF
TRBJ2-1 | TRBV18 | NA | NA | TGTGCCAGCTCACCCCAATCACAGGGTTTATCGGGCAATGAGCAGTTCTTC | CASSPQSQGLSGNEQFF
TRBJ2-3 | TRBV19 | NA | NA | TGTGCCAGTAGTCCCACTCCCGGAGGTACGCAGTATTTT | CASSPTPGGTQYF
TRBJ1-5 | TRBV19 | NA | once | TGTGCCAGTAGTATAGAACAGTTGCAGCCCCAGCATTTT | CASSIEQLQPQHF
TRBJ2-1 | TRBV29-1 | NA | few | TGCAGCGTTGCTCTGCCCCGGGTCTACAATGAGCAGTTCTTC | CSVALPRVYNEQFF
TRBJ2-5 | TRBV9 | NA | NA | TGTGCCAGCAGCGTAGGGGGGGGGCTCCAAGAGACCCAGTACTTC | CASSVGGGLQETQYF
TRBJ2-5 | TRBV7-3 | NA | NA | TGTGCCAGCAGCTTAGGGGGCAGGATCCAAGAGACCCAGTACTTC | CASSLGGRIQETQYF
TRBJ2-1 | TRBV4-3 | TRBD1 | NA | TGCGCCAGCAGCCAAGGGGGACAGGGGGACTACAATGAGCAGTTCTTC | CASSQGGQGDYNEQFF